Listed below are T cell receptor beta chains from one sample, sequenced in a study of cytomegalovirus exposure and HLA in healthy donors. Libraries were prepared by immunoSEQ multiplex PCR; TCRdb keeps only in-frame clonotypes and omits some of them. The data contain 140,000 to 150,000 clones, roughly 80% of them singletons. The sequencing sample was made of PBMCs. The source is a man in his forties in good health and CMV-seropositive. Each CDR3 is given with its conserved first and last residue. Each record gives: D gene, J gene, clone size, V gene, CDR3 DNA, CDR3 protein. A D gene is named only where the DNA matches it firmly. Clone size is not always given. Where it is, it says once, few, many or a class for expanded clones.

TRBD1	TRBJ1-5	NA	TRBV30	TGTGCCTGGAGTGTACAGGGGAACCAGCCCCAGCATTTT	CAWSVQGNQPQHF
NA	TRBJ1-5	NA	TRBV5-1	TGCGCCAGCAGCTTGGTTGGGGGGGATCAGCCCCAGCATTTT	CASSLVGGDQPQHF
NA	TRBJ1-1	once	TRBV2	TGTGCCAGGGTTAGTCTAGGCACTGAAGCTTTCTTT	CARVSLGTEAFF
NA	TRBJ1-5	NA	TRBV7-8	TGTGCCAGCAGCATGGGACGGCTGGAGGGAGCTCAGCCCCAGCATTTT	CASSMGRLEGAQPQHF
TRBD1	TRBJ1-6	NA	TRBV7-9	TGTGCCAGCACAGCCCCGGGACAGGGGTTTCACGCACCCCTCCACTTT	CASTAPGQGFHAPLHF
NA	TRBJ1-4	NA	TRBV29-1	TGCAGCGTTTTATTGGAACCCGCCGGGGAAAAACTGTTTTTT	CSVLLEPAGEKLFF
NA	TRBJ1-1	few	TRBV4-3	TGCGCCAGCAGCCAAGAGGCCGCCCGTGAAGCTTTCTTT	CASSQEAAREAFF
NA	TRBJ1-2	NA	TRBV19	TGTGCCAGTAGCTCAGGGTCCACAGTCTATGGCTACACCTTC	CASSSGSTVYGYTF
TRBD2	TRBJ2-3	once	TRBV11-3	TGTGCCAGCAGCTCAGCGGGGAGCACAGATACGCAGTATTTT	CASSSAGSTDTQYF
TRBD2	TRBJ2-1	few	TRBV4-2	TGTGCCAGCAGCCAAGGGTGGTCGCTAGCGGGAGGAGAGTACGGCAATGAGCAGTTCTTC	CASSQGWSLAGGEYGNEQFF
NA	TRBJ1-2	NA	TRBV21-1	TGTGCCAGCAGGGGGAGGGACAGGGCGATGATAGGGTACACCTTC	CASRGRDRAMIGYTF
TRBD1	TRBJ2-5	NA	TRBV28	TGTGCCAGCCACTCGGGACAGCACCAAGAGACCCAGTACTTC	CASHSGQHQETQYF
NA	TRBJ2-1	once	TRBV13	TGTGCCAGCAGCTTTTTAGAGAATGAGCAGTTCTTC	CASSFLENEQFF
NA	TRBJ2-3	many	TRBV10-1	TGCGCCAGGGGAGTACGGGGGTTCACAGATACGCAGTATTTT	CARGVRGFTDTQYF
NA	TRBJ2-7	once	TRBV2	TGTGCCAGCAGTGATAACTACGAGCAGTACTTC	CASSDNYEQYF
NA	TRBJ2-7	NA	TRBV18	TGTGCCAGCTCACCACGAGATCTGGGCGCGGGCGGCATAGAAGACCAGCAGTACTTC	CASSPRDLGAGGIEDQQYF
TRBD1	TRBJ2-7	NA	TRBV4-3	TGCGCCAGCAGCCCATCCCCGTCACAGGGGGCGCGGTACCACGAGCAGTACTTC	CASSPSPSQGARYHEQYF
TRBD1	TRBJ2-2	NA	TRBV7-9	TGTTCCAGCAGTCCACAGGGGTCCGGGGAGCTGTTTTTT	CSSSPQGSGELFF
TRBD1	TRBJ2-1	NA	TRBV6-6	TGTGCCAGCAGTAAACAGGGGGACAGCTCCTACAATGAGCAGTTCTTC	CASSKQGDSSYNEQFF
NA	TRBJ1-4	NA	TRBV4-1	TGCGCCAGCAGCCAAGACAGGGGAAATGAAAAACTGTTTTTT	CASSQDRGNEKLFF